Listed here are 13 T cell receptor beta chains from one sample, sequenced in a study of cytomegalovirus exposure and HLA in healthy donors. PCR used 60 Vbeta primers and 13 Jbeta primers. This table comes from immunoSEQ multiplex PCR, and its TCRdb copy is limited to in-frame clones, with some not included. There are about 82,000 clones in the sample; 74% occur only once, and 6.2% lies in the top ten. Sequencing used PBMCs. The receptors were gathered from a woman between 45 and 60 years old in good health and CMV-seropositive.

The V gene is TRBV28, the J gene TRBJ1-2; D not resolved. This CDR3 has 13 residues. Germline V gene lookup returns CDR1 MDHEN and CDR2 SYDVKM. Trimming removed 1 base at V and 7 bases at J, with 10 bases between. CDR3 region: CASSLLRQRGYTF. The CDR3 DNA reads as TGTGCCAGCAGTTTATTACGGCAGCGTGGCTACACCTTC.

The rearrangement uses TRBV6-5 and TRBJ2-1, with D perhaps matching TRBD1 (6 bases). V lost 6 bases, J lost 10 bases, and 10 bases lay in between. Germline-derived CDR1 and CDR2 are MNHEY and SVGAGI. The CDR3 length is 11 residues. The CDR3 DNA follows: TGTGCCAGCAGCCTCCAGGGGGAGCAGTTCTTC. It encodes CASSLQGEQFF.

This chain connects TRBV11-3 to TRBJ2-7, with 8 bases identical to TRBD1. The CDR3 sequence is 14 residues long. The germline CDR1 and CDR2 sequences are SGHNT and YENEEA. V trimming: 0 bases; J trimming: 4 bases; junction bases outside the gene matches: 2. The CDR3 reads CASSLDRGLYEQYF. The CDR3 DNA sequence: TGTGCCAGCAGCTTAGACAGGGGGCTATACGAGCAGTACTTC.

The V call is TRBV20-1, the J call TRBJ2-3; no firm D call. Trimming cost V 6 bases and J 5 bases, with 9 bases left between them. CDR3 length equals 11 residues. The germline V gene encodes CDR1 DFQATT and CDR2 SNEGSKA (reference sequence). In nucleotides, the CDR3 is TGCAGTGCATCCCGAGGAGATACGCAGTATTTT. This translates into CSASRGDTQYF.

This clone was counted only a few times. V gene TRBV7-6 combines with J gene TRBJ2-2, with 9 bases that match TRBD1. Germline CDR1 and CDR2: SGHVS and FNYEAQ. The J segment lost 8 bases and the V segment lost 1 base, leaving 11 bases of the junction unmatched. The CDR3 has 17 amino acids. The CDR3 spells CASSLVPGQGLIGELFF. The CDR3 region has the DNA TGTGCCAGCAGCTTAGTTCCGGGACAGGGTCTTATAGGGGAGCTGTTTTTT. Complete variable domain (other parts from reference TRBV7-6 and TRBJ2-2): GAGVSQSPRYKVTKRGQDVALRCDPISGHVSLYWYRQALGQGPEFLTYFNYEAQQDKSGLPNDRFSAERPEGSISTLTIQRTEQRDSAMYRCASSLVPGQGLIGELFFGEGSRLTVL.

This clone was seen once. V usage is TRBV23-1 and J usage is TRBJ2-1, with 11 bases lining up with TRBD1. TRBV23-1 qualifies as an ORF whose function is uncertain. With 6 bases clipped from V and 0 bases from J, the junction kept 13 bases outside the gene matches. There are 19 residues in the CDR3. The CDR3 region has the DNA TGCGCCAGCAGCCAGCGGACAGGGGGCTTTCTCCCCTCCTACAATGAGCAGTTCTTC. It yields the protein CASSQRTGGFLPSYNEQFF.

This clone was seen a few times. The chain uses TRBV7-2 and TRBJ1-5, with a weak D call TRBD1 (6 bases). Germline V gene sequence: CDR1 SGHTA, CDR2 FQGNSA. This CDR3 comprises 15 residues. V was clipped by 2 bases and J by 4 bases, with 12 bases between them. The CDR3 protein is CASSLYGQRNQPQHF. The CDR3 DNA reads as TGTGCCAGCAGCTTATATGGACAGAGGAATCAGCCCCAGCATTTT.

The V call is TRBV19, the J call TRBJ2-2, with 7 positions matching TRBD2. Germline lookup yields CDR1 LNHDA and CDR2 SQIVND (reference sequence). The V segment lost 4 bases and the J segment 8 bases; nucleotides outside the gene matches: 10. The CDR3 runs 15 residues. CDR3 coding DNA: TGTGCCAGTAGTACAACCGGCGGGAGTGTAGGGGAGCTGTTTTTT. Its translation: CASSTTGGSVGELFF.

J is TRBJ2-1 and V is TRBV13, with D possibly being TRBD2 (5 bases). There are 16 residues in the CDR3. V was trimmed by 5 bases and J by 3 bases, leaving 17 bases between them. Germline V gives CDR1 PRHDT, CDR2 FYEKMQ (reference sequence). DNA for the CDR3: TGTGCCAGCAGCCCTCCATGGGCGGGCCTCTACAATGAGCAGTTCTTC. Encoded protein: CASSPPWAGLYNEQFF.

Only a few counts were recorded for this clone. J is TRBJ2-7 and V is TRBV15; the D is unclear. CDR1 and CDR2 from the germline V gene are LNHNV and YYDKDF (reference sequence). The V end was cut by 1 base, the J end by 0 bases, with 7 bases between. The CDR3 is 14 amino acids. CDR3 region: CATSRGLTSYEQYF. The CDR3 bases are TGTGCCACCAGCAGAGGACTGACCTCCTACGAGCAGTACTTC.

The rearrangement joins TRBV6-5 to TRBJ2-1; TRBD2 might be the D (5 bases). CDR3 length: 15 residues. V lost 6 bases and J lost 3, with 15 bases in between. The germline V gene has CDR1 MNHEY and CDR2 SVGAGI. For the CDR3, the DNA is TGTGCCAGCAGGCAGAGCCTGGGGAGCTACAATGAGCAGTTCTTC. This encodes CASRQSLGSYNEQFF.

The J gene is TRBJ1-1, the V gene TRBV18; D ambiguous. The CDR3 has 13 residues. Per germline, CDR1 KGHSH and CDR2 LQKENI. Trimming shortened V by 3 bases and J by 1 base, and 6 bases separated the two germline ends. CDR3 residues: CASSPAANTEAFF. The CDR3 nucleotides read TGTGCCAGCTCACCGGCCGCGAACACTGAAGCTTTCTTT.

This sequence joins TRBV18 and TRBJ1-5; 7 bases map to TRBD1. Per germline, CDR1 KGHSH and CDR2 LQKENI. Losses at the gene ends were 2 bases for V and 5 bases for J; bases not matched to a gene: 6. CDR3 length: 15 amino acids. The CDR3 nucleotides are TGTGCCAGCTCACCAAGGGACAGAGTTTATCAGCCCCAGCATTTT. Translation: CASSPRDRVYQPQHF.